This is a list of T cell receptor beta chains from one sample in a study of regulatory T cells in long-lasting Graves disease. MiXCR, applied by TCRdb to the multiplex PCR reads, yields one record per CDR3 protein. The repertoire holds roughly 380,000 distinct CDR3 sequences, with 16% as singletons. These records were also assigned to another study, of T cells in Graves' hyperthyroidism and ophthalmopathy.

The material sequenced was peripheral blood mononuclear cells (PBMCs), taken at new diagnosis, from a patient treated with antithyroid drugs. These receptors were collected from a man in his forties with Graves disease. Each CDR3 is given with its conserved first and last residue. D genes are given only for firm matches. Size is stated for part of the rows, as once, few or many counts, or as a class when the clone is expanded.

abundance: many
v_gene: TRBV30
d_gene: -
j_gene: TRBJ1-1
CDR3nt: TGTGCCTGGAGTCCACCGCTCGCGGCTTTCTTT
CDR3aa: CAWSPPLAAFF

abundance: -
v_gene: TRBV7-2
d_gene: TRBD1
j_gene: TRBJ1-4
CDR3nt: TGTGCCAGCAGCTTATACGCCGGGACAGGAAATGAAAAACTGTTTTTT
CDR3aa: CASSLYAGTGNEKLFF

abundance: many
v_gene: TRBV3-1
d_gene: -
j_gene: TRBJ1-5
CDR3nt: TGTGCCAGCAGCCGGGCAGGGGCGGGTCAGCCCCAGCATTTT
CDR3aa: CASSRAGAGQPQHF

abundance: many
v_gene: TRBV12-3/TRBV12-4
d_gene: TRBD1
j_gene: TRBJ1-1
CDR3nt: TGTGCCAGCAGTTATAGACAGGGTGGATCTGAAGCTTTCTTT
CDR3aa: CASSYRQGGSEAFF

abundance: many
v_gene: TRBV2
d_gene: TRBD1
j_gene: TRBJ1-5
CDR3nt: TGTGCCAGCAGGGATCCGATACAGGGGGCGAATCAGCCCCAGCATTTT
CDR3aa: CASRDPIQGANQPQHF

abundance: many
v_gene: TRBV3-1
d_gene: -
j_gene: TRBJ2-5
CDR3nt: TGTGCCAGCAGCCAAGATACGACGGGGGCAGGAGAGACCCAGTACTTC
CDR3aa: CASSQDTTGAGETQYF

abundance: -
v_gene: TRBV4-2
d_gene: TRBD1
j_gene: TRBJ1-1
CDR3nt: TGTGCCAGCAGCCCGACCACCGGGACAGGGGACACTGAAGCTTTCTTT
CDR3aa: CASSPTTGTGDTEAFF

abundance: -
v_gene: TRBV5-4
d_gene: -
j_gene: TRBJ1-1
CDR3nt: TGTGCCAGCAGCTTCGAGGGCAGGGGTCGCCTCTTT
CDR3aa: CASSFEGRGRLF

abundance: few
v_gene: TRBV4-2
d_gene: TRBD2
j_gene: TRBJ2-7
CDR3nt: TGTGCCAGCAGCCAAGGGACTAGCGGGGTGTACGAGCAGTACTTC
CDR3aa: CASSQGTSGVYEQYF

abundance: many
v_gene: TRBV11-2
d_gene: -
j_gene: TRBJ2-5
CDR3nt: TGTGCCAGCAGCTGGGGGAGAGGGGGTACCCAGTACTTC
CDR3aa: CASSWGRGGTQYF